Listed here are 10 T cell receptor beta chains from one sample, sequenced in a study of blood T cell repertoires in COVID-19. Here immunoSEQ multiplex PCR was the method, and the copy in TCRdb shows in-frame clones only, minus some. The data contain roughly 200,000 clones, roughly nine tenths of them singletons. Sequenced: PBMCs or T cells enriched from blood (not recorded which). These receptors came from a woman aged 40 to 55 with acute COVID-19.

The chain uses TRBV19 and TRBJ2-7, with 14 nucleotides matching TRBD2. CDR3 size: 15 residues. The V segment lost 5 bases and the J segment 7 bases; nucleotides outside the gene matches: 7. The germline CDR1 and CDR2 sequences are LNHDA and SQIVND (reference sequence). This CDR3 reads CASSVGLAGGLEQYF. CDR3 nucleotide sequence: TGTGCCAGTAGTGTCGGACTAGCGGGAGGACTGGAGCAGTACTTC.

V usage is TRBV28 and J usage is TRBJ2-2, with 10 bases lining up with TRBD2. This CDR3 region has 13 residues. The V gene's germline CDR1 is MDHEN and CDR2 SYDVKM. After removal of 7 bases from V and 5 bases from J, the junction contained 1 base not matched to a gene. The CDR3 coding sequence is TGTGCCAGCAAGCGGGGGGGAACCGGGGAGCTGTTTTTT. It yields the protein CASKRGGTGELFF. The entire variable domain, with the rest obtained from reference TRBV28 and TRBJ2-2, is as follows: DVKVTQSSRYLVKRTGEKVFLECVQDMDHENMFWYRQDPGLGLRLIYFSYDVKMKEKGDIPEGYSVSREKKERFSLILESASTNQTSMYLCASKRGGTGELFFGEGSRLTVL.

This clone was detected ten times or more. The chain recombines TRBV12-3 or TRBV12-4 with TRBJ2-1; D remains unclear. The V gene lost 11 bases and the J gene lost 3 bases, with 14 bases spanning the gap. There are 13 residues in the CDR3. CDR3 sequence reads: CAANRQGYNEQFF. The DNA of the CDR3 is TGTGCCGCAAATAGACAAGGCTACAATGAGCAGTTCTTC.

Written as DNA, the CDR3 is TGTGCCAGTAGAGACCGGCACGGGGGAGGGCGGGAGGTCTATTTT. Translated: CASRDRHGGGREVYF. J is TRBJ2-3 and V is TRBV19; 8 positions match TRBD2. Germline loops: CDR1 LNHDA, CDR2 SQIVND (reference sequence). The CDR3 has 15 amino acids. With 6 bases clipped from V and 15 bases from J, the junction kept 20 bases outside the gene matches.

The chain couples TRBV28 to TRBJ2-6; 7 nucleotides line up with TRBD1. There are 17 residues in the CDR3. Germline lookup yields CDR1 MDHEN and CDR2 SYDVKM. Germline trimming cut 2 bases from V and 0 bases from J; bases unmatched to any gene: 4. The CDR3 sequence: CASSLGTAISGANVLTF. The DNA for the CDR3 is TGTGCCAGCAGTTTAGGGACAGCTATCTCTGGGGCCAACGTCCTGACTTTC.

This chain links TRBV9 with TRBJ1-2, with no clear D. Trimming pared 4 bases from V and 5 bases from J, leaving 15 bases between. The length of the CDR3 is 14 residues. CDR1 and CDR2 (germline): SGDLS, YYNGEE. The CDR3 reads CASSIRERAYGYTF. CDR3 nucleotides: TGTGCCAGCAGCATACGGGAGCGCGCTTATGGCTACACCTTC. The full variable domain, completed using reference TRBV9 and TRBJ1-2, is DSGVTQTPKHLITATGQRVTLRCSPRSGDLSVYWYQQSLDQGLQFLIQYYNGEERAKGNILERFSAQQFPDLHSELNLSSLELGDSALYFCASSIRERAYGYTFGSGTRLTVV.

The count of this clone is one. This chain uses TRBV11-2 with TRBJ1-5; D is possibly TRBD1 (6 bases). In germline, CDR1 is SGHAT, CDR2 FQNNGV. The CDR3 is 15 residues long. V shed 1 base and J shed 7 bases, with 14 bases lying between them. The CDR3 DNA reads as TGTGCCAGCAGCTTAGGAGGAGGAACAGGGCAGCCCCAGCATTTT. Its translation is CASSLGGGTGQPQHF.

The rearrangement joins TRBV29-1 to TRBJ1-1, with D possibly being TRBD1 (5 bases). Germline CDR1 is SQVTM and CDR2 is ANQGSEA. This CDR3 is built from 13 residues. The V end lost 4 bases, the J end lost 3 bases, and 12 bases lay between the germline ends. DNA for the CDR3: TGCAGCGTTGGGGTCAGGGAGGACACTGAAGCTTTCTTT. Amino acids: CSVGVREDTEAFF. Looking up the rest from reference TRBV29-1 and TRBJ1-1 gives the full variable domain: SAVISQKPSRDICQRGTSLTIQCQVDSQVTMMFWYRQQPGQSLTLIATANQGSEATYESGFVIDKFPISRPNLTFSTLTVSNMSPEDSSIYLCSVGVREDTEAFFGQGTRLTVV.

CDR3: CASTSRGNTDTQYF. DNA of the CDR3: TGTGCCAGCACGTCACGGGGGAACACAGATACGCAGTATTTT. V and J are TRBV3-1 (or the pseudogene TRBV3-2) and TRBJ2-3; D perhaps matches TRBD2 (6 bases). Germline V CDR1 and CDR2: LGHDT, YNNKEL (reference sequence). Trimming shortened V by 7 bases and J by 2 bases, and 13 bases separated the two germline ends. CDR3 size: 14 residues.

This clone has just a few counts. This chain connects TRBV9 to TRBJ1-1, with 9 positions matching TRBD1. The CDR3 has 16 residues. The germline V gene encodes CDR1 SGDLS and CDR2 YYNGEE. The trim removed 4 bases at V and 1 base at J, leaving 8 bases unmatched. The CDR3 DNA follows: TGTGCCAGCAGCCCCCTGACAGGGGGGGAGAACACTGAAGCTTTCTTT. This translates into CASSPLTGGENTEAFF.